These T cell receptor beta chains were read from a single sample in a study of blood T cell repertoires in COVID-19. The data were produced by immunoSEQ multiplex PCR, yet TCRdb's version contains in-frame clones alone and is incomplete. The sample carries 100,000 to 120,000 clones, less than 85% recorded once. The sample comprised peripheral blood. The receptors come from a middle-aged woman with acute or convalescent COVID-19. The CDR3 runs from the conserved cysteine through the conserved F or W. Each record gives: CDR3 protein, J gene, V gene.

CASSQEYTSNTGELFF TRBJ2-2 TRBV3-1/TRBV3-2
CASWTGEGGNTIYF TRBJ1-3 TRBV5-1
CASTGGSGANVLTF TRBJ2-6 TRBV30
CASSVGPLNSPLHF TRBJ1-6 TRBV9
CASSQDPAGGSTDTQYF TRBJ2-3 TRBV4-3
CASSFSSGARDTQYF TRBJ2-3 TRBV7-3
CASSLELSYNEQFF TRBJ2-1 TRBV28
CASRANRDYGYTF TRBJ1-2 TRBV2
CASSLVGDSYGYTF TRBJ1-2 TRBV7-9
CASSQDVPTGALNSPLHF TRBJ1-6 TRBV4-1